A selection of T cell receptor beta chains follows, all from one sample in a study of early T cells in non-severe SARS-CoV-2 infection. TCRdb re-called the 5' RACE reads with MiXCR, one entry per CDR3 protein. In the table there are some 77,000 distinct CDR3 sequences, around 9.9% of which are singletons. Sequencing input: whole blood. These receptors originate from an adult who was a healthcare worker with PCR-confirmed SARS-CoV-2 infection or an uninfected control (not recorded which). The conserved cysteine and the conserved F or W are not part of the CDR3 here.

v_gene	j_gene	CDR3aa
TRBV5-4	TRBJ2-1	ASSLPQYNEQF
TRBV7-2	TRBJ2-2	ASNVGGRTGELF
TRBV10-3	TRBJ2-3	AIRGTSDTQY
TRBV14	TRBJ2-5	ASSQGTDRGRGETQY
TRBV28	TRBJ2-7	ASSFSQRVQY
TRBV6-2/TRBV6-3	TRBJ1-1	AIWTPRRTEAF
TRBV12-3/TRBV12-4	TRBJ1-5	ASSFERDQPQH
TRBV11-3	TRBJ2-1	ASSLLAGGTGNEQF
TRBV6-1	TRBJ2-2	ASRRTFGELF
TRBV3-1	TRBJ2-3	ASSQDSTSGSYRTDTQY
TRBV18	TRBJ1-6	ASSPREANSPLH
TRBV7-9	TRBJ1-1	ASTLLGTSDTEAF
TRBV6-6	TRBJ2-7	ASSETYEQY
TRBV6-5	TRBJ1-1	ASRPPTNTEAF
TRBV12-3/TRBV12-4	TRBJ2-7	ASSLGSSYEQY
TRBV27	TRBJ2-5	ASGQGAWETQY
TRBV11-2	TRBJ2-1	ASSSGQVEQF
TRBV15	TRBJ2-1	ATRERTGSSYNEQF
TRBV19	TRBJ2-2	ASSDPTARGTGELF
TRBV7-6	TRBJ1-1	ASSQSKNTEAF
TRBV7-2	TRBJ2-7	ASSSTTLSQY
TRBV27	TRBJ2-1	ASGGSRGASYNEQF
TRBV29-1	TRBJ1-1	SVLPLQGQGILMNTEAF
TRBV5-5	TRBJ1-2	ASSSFDGNYGYT
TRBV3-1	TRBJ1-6	ASSPDRGHNSPLH
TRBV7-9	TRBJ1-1	ASSLVQGEAF
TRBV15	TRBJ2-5	ATSSPGGGTQY